The clone carrying this TCR beta chain turned up a few times. This sample is drawn from a study of blood T cell repertoires in COVID-19. Turning to the study itself: Both acute and convalescent COVID-19 samples were obtained from the United States, Italy and Spain. PBMCs, B-cell-depleted T cells, or T cells were the source of the cDNA or gDNA that made up the material.

Germline CDR1 reads MGHDK; CDR2 reads SYGVNS. The CDR3 is 18 amino acids. The V segment lost 1 base and the J segment 6 bases; nucleotides outside the gene matches: 14. Per the original methods: Scientists estimated how many nucleated cells there were by amplifying reference gene primers. Only in-frame clones appear in the TCRdb table, and some are missing; sequencing was by immunoSEQ multiplex PCR. The D gene and trimming were derived from the DNA, and the V and J assignments and clone size from that table. Seen here are some 21,000 clones, roughly four fifths observed once, and the top ten hold about 20%.

The sample taken for sequencing was peripheral blood. This TCR came from a human donor in a cohort sampled during active or convalescent COVID-19. The V and J genes are TRBV25-1 and TRBJ2-3; 9 bases are shared with TRBD1. This chain's CDR3 is CASSELGPGTGMMDTQYF. CDR3 DNA sequence: TGTGCCAGCAGTGAATTAGGCCCTGGGACAGGGATGATGGATACGCAGTATTTT.